This T cell receptor (beta chain) was identified in a study of T cell repertoires in cytomegalovirus infection (dated by TCRdb to the late 2010s). A note on the overall study: The peptide stimulations were aimed at well-studied HLA-B-restricted epitopes as well as recently identified HLA-C-restricted CMV epitopes, whose presentation resists viral immunomodulation. Donor HLA type was relevant to the analysis, because carriage of CMV infection together with the matching HLA type was indicated by public TCR beta signatures.

V is trimmed back by 7 bases and J by 5 bases, and the junction contains 8 bases that no gene match accounts for. Inclusive of the bounding cysteine and phenylalanine, the CDR3 is 14 residues long. CDR3 DNA is the only sequence kept; it has 42 bases, read in frame from the first base. Via the germline V gene (reference sequence), CDR1 is LNHDA and CDR2 SQIVND. The data were produced on an Illumina HiSeq 1500. The public reads were run again by TCRdb, first through fastp at Q25 and then through MiXCR, and only productive beta chains were kept. CDR3 protein sequences are deduplicated, and each keeps its most common genes and DNA. Counted in this sample were 680,000 or so distinct CDR3 sequences; roughly 30% of them appeared once. The ten largest clones represent about 20% of the sample. Points the paper makes about the study in general: Cumulative frequency of public TCR beta family members discriminated carriers of CMV infection plus the relevant HLA type in this cohort and an independent 352-donor cohort. The ex vivo response was dominated by HLA-C-restricted CMV-specific TCR beta clonotypes, which also provided the single most frequent clonotype in two of eight donors.

Of note for this clonotype: The antigen it recognizes is unknown. Qualities for individual bases were not recorded, and no much larger clone is one base off.

The treatment or condition label, as the study defines it: in vitro stimulation with specific CMV peptide epitopes to enrich CMV-specific T cells. The sequence derives from a human donor in good health (CMV status not recorded). Some clones in this sample may be carry-over from other donors' samples. The chain uses TRBV19 and TRBJ2-1, with TRBD2 matching 7 junction bases. The specimen was cultured PBMCs, collected from culture after CMV antigen stimulation. At the DNA level, the sequence is TGTGCCAGTACCAGAACTAGCGCCCACAATGAGCAGTTCTTC. Its amino acids are CASTRTSAHNEQFF.